This T cell receptor (beta chain) is from a study of blood T cell repertoires in COVID-19. Study overall: Samples came from the United States, Italy and Spain, spanning acute and convalescent COVID-19.

Assay: immunoSEQ multiplex PCR; the TCRdb copy retains only in-frame clones and omits some. The table shows more than 200,000 clones, with roughly 86% occurring only once. Germline V CDR1 and CDR2: KGHSH, LQKENI. V lost 2 bases and J lost 6; bases outside the gene matches: 15. The length of the CDR3 is 17 residues. V is TRBV18 and J is TRBJ1-2; 7 bases match TRBD1. The receptor comes from a woman aged 50 to 65 who had recovered from COVID-19. The sample was PBMCs or T cells enriched from blood (not recorded which). The CDR3 region is CASSPGIGTELLDGYTF. In DNA form, the CDR3 reads TGTGCCAGCTCACCAGGAATAGGGACAGAGCTTCTGGATGGCTACACCTTC.